The 18 T cell receptor beta chains below all came from one sample that was sequenced in a study of blood T cells in healthy people across ages (dated by TCRdb to the mid-2010s). The protocol used for the library was 5' RACE. A second 7 to 11 cycle PCR used a sample-barcoded 5' primer and a J-beta primer mix. TCRdb passed the public sequencing reads through fastp at Q25 and MiXCR, retaining productive beta sequences. Every entry covers one CDR3 protein and lists the most common genes and DNA from its rows. The sample table shows some 1.8 million distinct CDR3 sequences, and approximately 39% are seen once. The biggest ten clones account for under 30% of the sample. Sequenced input: blood. The receptors were sampled from a human donor in good health.

This clonotype has a handful of counts. The CDR3 is CASSLTGRGYDEQYF. In DNA, the CDR3 is TGTGCCAGCAGTTTAACGGGCAGGGGATACGACGAGCAGTACTTC. The chain carries TRBV12-3 or TRBV12-4 and TRBJ2-4; maybe TRBD1 (6 bases). The DNA end lines up better with TRBJ2-7; the J call may be wrong. The CDR3 has 15 amino acids.

This clonotype showed up just a few times. The V gene is TRBV5-1, the J gene TRBJ2-6, with D unresolved. V lost 0 bases to trimming and J lost 0 bases, with 10 bases between them. The CDR3 contains 17 residues. Germline V CDR1 and CDR2: SGHRS, YFSETQ. The chain's CDR3 is CASSLDHPSSGANVLTF. The CDR3 coding sequence is TGCGCCAGCAGCTTGGACCATCCGAGCTCTGGGGCCAACGTCCTGACTTTC.

This chain links TRBV29-1 with TRBJ2-3; D assignment may be TRBD1 or TRBD2 (6 bases each). In germline, CDR1 is SQVTM, CDR2 ANQGSEA. V was cut by 6 bases and J by 2 bases, with 24 bases left in between. The CDR3 extends over 17 amino acids. CDR3 protein: CSVGRGLADRYTDTQYF. DNA for the CDR3: TGCAGCGTGGGCCGGGGGCTAGCAGACAGGTACACAGATACGCAGTATTTT.

The chain recombines TRBV20-1 with TRBJ2-2; TRBD1 aligns across 7 bases. Unmatched junction bases numbered 6, after V lost 6 bases and J lost 2 bases. The CDR3 has 14 amino acids. CDR1 is DFQATT, CDR2 SNEGSKA, per germline (reference sequence). CDR3 sequence (DNA): TGCAGTGCGCCGGGACAGTTTAACACCGGGGAGCTGTTTTTT. It codes for CSAPGQFNTGELFF.

Only one count was recorded for this clonotype. The rearrangement joins TRBV20-1 to TRBJ2-3; unclear D gene. The ends were cut back, 8 bases at V and 5 bases at J, with 14 bases in the middle. Looked up from germline, CDR1 is DFQATT and CDR2 is SNEGSKA (reference sequence). The CDR3 covers 12 residues. CDR3 region: CSYIDQQDTQYF. The DNA of the CDR3 is TGCAGTTACATAGACCAACAAGATACGCAGTATTTT.

In the case of this clonotype: A clone one base away is much larger, so this may be a read error. The chain joins TRBV16 to TRBJ1-5, with 10 bases fitting TRBD1. CDR3 length: 13 amino acids. Germline V gene data show CDR1 as KGHSY and CDR2 as FQNENV. CDR3 region: CASSRDRGQSQHF. The CDR3 coding sequence is TGTGCCAGCAGCCGGGACAGGGGTCAGTCCCAGCATTTT.

The chain couples TRBV7-2 to TRBJ1-2, with no clear D. Germline V lookup: CDR1 SGHTA, CDR2 FQGNSA. Trimming pared 4 bases from V and 4 bases from J, leaving 13 bases between. This CDR3 has 14 amino acids. In DNA, the CDR3 is TGTGCCAGCAGCTCGGGAGAAGGGATCTATGGCTACACCTTC. Protein product: CASSSGEGIYGYTF.

This chain connects TRBV12-3 or TRBV12-4 to TRBJ1-5, with a possible D match to TRBD1 (5 bases). This CDR3 region has 16 residues. V was cut by 3 bases and J by 5 bases, with 17 bases left in between. The CDR3 nucleotides read TGTGCCAGCAGTTTCGCGGGGCGTGGGGGGGATCAGCCCCAGCATTTT. It encodes CASSFAGRGGDQPQHF.

The chain uses TRBV7-8 and TRBJ2-5; unclear D gene. Trimming removed 5 bases from V and 5 bases from J, with 15 bases in between. Germline V gene sequence: CDR1 SGHVS, CDR2 FQNEAQ. The CDR3 contains 14 residues. The CDR3 coding sequence is TGTGCCAGCAGCGGGCAAAAGCCGGTGGAGACCCAGTACTTC. Translation gives CASSGQKPVETQYF.

This clonotype was counted only a few times. This chain uses TRBV2 with TRBJ2-2; D unclear. CDR3 length: 15 residues. Between the trimmed V and J ends, which lost 5 bases and 0 bases, there was a span of 10 bases. Germline lookup yields CDR1 SNHLY and CDR2 FYNNEI. The CDR3 sequence: CASSLTDANTGELFF. The CDR3 coding sequence is TGTGCCAGCAGTCTAACTGACGCGAACACCGGGGAGCTGTTTTTT.

In its sample, this clonotype was seen a few times. J is TRBJ2-1 and V is TRBV27; TRBD2 matches at 12 bases. The germline V gene encodes CDR1 MNHEY and CDR2 SMNVEV (reference sequence). This CDR3 region has 16 residues. The J segment lost 6 bases and the V segment lost 6 bases, leaving 9 bases of the junction unmatched. CDR3 in amino acids: CASRITSGGYPNEQFF. Here the CDR3 DNA reads TGTGCCAGCAGGATTACTAGCGGGGGGTACCCCAATGAGCAGTTCTTC.

This clonotype was detected only a few times. This rearrangement joins TRBV20-1 to TRBJ2-1, with 10 bases identical to TRBD1. The CDR3 has 14 residues. From germline, CDR1 is DFQATT and CDR2 SNEGSKA (reference sequence). V dropped 6 bases and J dropped 14; count of bases not matched to a gene: 16. The CDR3 loop reads CSAPRTGGGGREFF. The CDR3 DNA follows: TGCAGTGCACCCCGGACAGGGGGAGGGGGGCGGGAGTTCTTC.

The V call is TRBV12-3 or TRBV12-4, the J call TRBJ2-1; D possibly matches TRBD1 or TRBD2 (5 bases each). The CDR3 loop spans 13 amino acids. V was clipped by 5 bases and J by 8 bases, with 13 bases between them. The CDR3, as DNA: TGTGCCAGCAGTCCATTTAGGGGACATGAGCAGTTCTTC. Protein: CASSPFRGHEQFF.

This chain links TRBV5-1 with TRBJ2-6; D not resolved. The V gene lost 2 bases and the J gene lost 3 bases, with 12 bases spanning the gap. The V gene's germline CDR1 is SGHRS and CDR2 YFSETQ. The CDR3 is 16 residues long. The DNA of the CDR3 is TGCGCCAGCAGCTTCAGAGGAGAGAGTGGGGCCAACGTCCTGACTTTC. Its translation is CASSFRGESGANVLTF.

The CDR3, as DNA: TGTGCCAGTAGTCCCACAGGGTTGTCGACGAGTGAAAAACTGTTTTTT. It encodes CASSPTGLSTSEKLFF. The chain couples TRBV19 to TRBJ1-4; maybe TRBD1 (6 bases). This CDR3 contains 16 residues. Trimming shortened V by 5 bases and J by 7 bases, and 20 bases separated the two germline ends. Germline V gene data show CDR1 as LNHDA and CDR2 as SQIVND (reference sequence).

As to this clonotype: Relative to the germline gene, one junction end is altered; a read error may explain this. The CDR3 region is CASSHSGGVNTEAFF. The DNA for the CDR3 is TGTGCCAGCAGTCACTCGGGGGGGGTGAACACTGAAGCTTTCTTT. This rearrangement joins TRBV6-6 to TRBJ1-1; a weak D match, TRBD1 (5 bases). The CDR3 contains 15 residues. CDR1 MNHNY and CDR2 SVGAGI come from the germline V gene (reference sequence).

The chain has TRBV20-1 and TRBJ2-3; 10 bases fit TRBD2. V was clipped by 5 bases and J by 4 bases; unmatched bases: 6. The CDR3 has 14 amino acids. Germline assignment: CDR1 DFQATT and CDR2 SNEGSKA (reference sequence). CDR3 in amino acids: CSAQSGGAADTQYF. The CDR3 nucleotides are TGCAGTGCTCAAAGCGGGGGGGCAGCAGATACGCAGTATTTT.

This clonotype was seen only a few times. The DNA of the CDR3 is TGCAGTGCCGAGATCGGGGGGTCCTACAATGAGCAGTTCTTC. As protein: CSAEIGGSYNEQFF. The chain is built from TRBV20-1 and TRBJ2-1; TRBD2 agrees at 7 bases. The CDR3 consists of 14 residues. V dropped 6 bases and J dropped 1; count of bases not matched to a gene: 6. Per germline, CDR1 DFQATT and CDR2 SNEGSKA (reference sequence).